The 20 T cell receptor beta chains given below trace back to one sample, sequenced in a study of T cells after posttransplantation cyclophosphamide. Profiled with immunoSEQ multiplex PCR; TCRdb holds only in-frame clones, not every one. The sample shows about 9,200 clones, none of them appearing just once. Treatment was busulfan-fludarabine conditioning, a marrow graft, and cyclophosphamide on days +3 and +4. This specimen was PBMCs, taken after allogeneic stem cell transplant with posttransplant cyclophosphamide. The receptors stem from a female patient aged 40-50 years who received an allogeneic stem cell transplant from a related donor, was CMV-positive, and had no GVHD. A subset of T cells may come from the graft donor.

This clone has at least ten counts. The chain joins TRBV5-1 to TRBJ2-7; a weak D match, TRBD1 (6 bases). The CDR3 spans 13 residues. CDR1 and CDR2 (germline): SGHRS, YFSETQ. Deletions cut 2 bases from V and 6 bases from J, with 12 bases between. Written as DNA, the CDR3 is TGCGCCAGCAGCTTATGGCAGGGGCTCGAGCAGTACTTC. Translation: CASSLWQGLEQYF.

V and J are TRBV9 and TRBJ1-2; possibly TRBD1 for D (5 bases). Trimming removed 0 bases from V and 4 bases from J, with 7 bases in between. The CDR3 consists of 13 residues. Germline V CDR1 and CDR2: SGDLS, YYNGEE. CDR3 DNA: TGTGCCAGCAGCGTAGCCGGGGGCTATGGCTACACCTTC. This sequence encodes CASSVAGGYGYTF.

At least ten counts were recorded for this clone. The chain combines TRBV19 with TRBJ1-4, with D maybe TRBD1 (6 bases). This CDR3 is 17 amino acids long. Germline lookup yields CDR1 LNHDA and CDR2 SQIVND (reference sequence). V was clipped by 3 bases and J by 5 bases, with 19 bases between them. The CDR3 spells CASSIAGDRPTNEKLFF. The CDR3 nucleotides are TGTGCCAGTAGTATTGCAGGGGACCGCCCTACGAATGAAAAACTGTTTTTT.

This chain connects TRBV24-1 to TRBJ1-1; D is uncertain. This CDR3 region has 17 residues. Deletions cut 4 bases from V and 3 bases from J, with 20 bases between. CDR1 and CDR2 from the germline V gene are KGHDR and SFDVKD. CDR3 residues: CATSDHWPRNPDTEAFF. Written as DNA, the CDR3 is TGTGCCACCAGTGACCATTGGCCTAGGAATCCGGACACTGAAGCTTTCTTT.

This clone was counted many times. The rearrangement links TRBV7-9 to TRBJ2-5; possible D gene TRBD1, 6 bases. Germline lookup yields CDR1 SEHNR and CDR2 FQNEAQ (reference sequence). The ends were cut back, 6 bases at V and 1 base at J, with 18 bases in the middle. The CDR3 totals 16 residues. The CDR3 sequence is CASSLLGAGVQETQYF. CDR3 nucleotide sequence: TGTGCCAGCAGTCTTTTAGGGGCAGGGGTCCAAGAGACCCAGTACTTC.

Ten or more counts support this clone. The junction and the germline gene differ at one end; a read error may be behind it. This rearrangement joins TRBV7-7 to TRBJ2-7, with 10 bases aligning to TRBD1. CDR1 SSHAT and CDR2 FNYEAQ come from the germline V gene (reference sequence). The CDR3 has 14 amino acids. This CDR3 is CASSPGTGAYEQYF. CDR3 sequence (DNA): TGTGCTAGCAGCCCCGGGACAGGGGCCTACGAGCAGTACTTC.

This clone occurred many times. V usage is TRBV19 and J usage is TRBJ2-2, with D perhaps given as TRBD1 or TRBD2 (6 bases each). Trimming took off 3 bases at V and 7 bases at J, with 18 bases between the two ends. This CDR3 spans 16 amino acids. Germline V gene sequence: CDR1 LNHDA, CDR2 SQIVND (reference sequence). The DNA of the CDR3 is TGTGCCAGTAGTATTTGGTCAGGGGTGGGAGGCGGGGAGCTGTTTTTT. Its translation is CASSIWSGVGGGELFF.

The table lists this clone with many counts. This sequence joins TRBV4-1 and TRBJ2-7, with D uncertain. CDR1 is MGHRA, CDR2 YSYEKL, per germline. This CDR3 region has 14 residues. V was trimmed by 1 base and J by 1 base, leaving 8 bases between them. Here the CDR3 reads CASSQVYYSYEQYF. The CDR3 DNA is TGCGCCAGCAGCCAAGTTTATTATTCCTACGAGCAGTACTTC.

This clone was counted at least ten times. V and J are TRBV4-3 and TRBJ2-2; 7 bases agree with TRBD2. V lost 6 bases to trimming and J lost 2 bases; unmatched junction nucleotides: 12. Germline V gene sequence: CDR1 LGHNA, CDR2 YSLEER. CDR3 length equals 17 residues. CDR3 nucleotides: TGCGCCAGCAGACCGAGGGTGGGGGGGAGTAACACCGGGGAGCTGTTTTTT. Translated: CASRPRVGGSNTGELFF.

This clone was found many times. J is TRBJ1-1 and V is TRBV5-1; no clear D gene. Trimming shortened V by 4 bases and J by 0 bases, and 10 bases separated the two germline ends. The V gene's germline CDR1 is SGHRS and CDR2 YFSETQ. The CDR3 has 14 amino acids. The CDR3 nucleotides are TGCGCCAGCAGCCCAAAGACACTGAACACTGAAGCTTTCTTT. This codes for CASSPKTLNTEAFF.

At least ten counts were recorded for this clone. The DNA of the CDR3 is TGTGCCAGCAGCTTGGCCGGTGTAGGGGGAGGCACCGGGGAGCTGTTTTTT. Encoded protein: CASSLAGVGGGTGELFF. The chain has TRBV5-4 and TRBJ2-2; D tentatively reads TRBD1 or TRBD2 (6 bases each). The CDR3 is 17 amino acids. Germline V gives CDR1 SGHNT, CDR2 YYREEE (reference sequence). V was cut by 0 bases and J by 4 bases, with 16 bases left in between.

This clone was observed many times. The V call is TRBV12-3 or TRBV12-4, the J call TRBJ2-1; 8 positions match TRBD2. The CDR3 loop spans 15 amino acids. Unmatched junction bases numbered 3, after V lost 3 bases and J lost 2 bases. The CDR3 here is CASSLDGGAYNEQFF. The CDR3 DNA follows: TGTGCCAGCAGTTTGGACGGGGGGGCCTACAATGAGCAGTTCTTC.

This clone was observed at least ten times. The rearrangement links TRBV5-6 to TRBJ2-2; TRBD2 matches 10 bases. V gave up 0 bases and J gave up 3 bases; unmatched junction bases: 2. Germline loops: CDR1 SGHDT, CDR2 YYEEEE. The length of the CDR3 is 16 residues. CDR3 loop: CASSLGAGGHTGELFF. CDR3 coding DNA: TGTGCCAGCAGCTTGGGAGCGGGGGGGCACACCGGGGAGCTGTTTTTT.

This clone was recorded many times. This chain links TRBV7-9 with TRBJ2-5, with a possible D match to TRBD1 (6 bases). This CDR3 is 15 amino acids long. V was pared by 4 bases and J by 1 base, with 13 bases between. In germline, CDR1 is SEHNR, CDR2 FQNEAQ (reference sequence). The CDR3 DNA follows: TGTGCCAGCAGCTCGATCAGGGGTCTCCAAGAGACCCAGTACTTC. Protein: CASSSIRGLQETQYF. Filled out from reference TRBV7-9 and TRBJ2-5, the complete variable domain reads DTGVSQNPRHKITKRGQNVTFRCDPISEHNRLYWYRQTLGQGPEFLTYFQNEAQLEKSRLLSDRFSAERPKGSFSTLEIQRTEQGDSAMYLCASSSIRGLQETQYFGPGTRLLVL.

This clone has only a few counts. This chain uses TRBV7-8 with TRBJ2-3; 13 positions match TRBD2. V was pared by 7 bases and J by 2 bases, with 3 bases of the junction left unmatched. The CDR3 covers 15 residues. Germline V gives CDR1 SGHVS, CDR2 FQNEAQ. The CDR3 sequence: CASKGTSGATDTQYF. CDR3 nucleotide sequence: TGTGCCAGCAAGGGGACTAGCGGGGCCACAGATACGCAGTATTTT.

This clone was detected many times. Other DNA sequences in this specimen translate into the identical CDR3. This chain connects TRBV5-4 to TRBJ2-5; TRBD1 agrees at 10 bases. This CDR3 region has 15 residues. CDR1 and CDR2 (germline): SGHNT, YYREEE (reference sequence). With 4 bases clipped from V and 5 bases from J, the junction kept 8 bases outside the gene matches. Here the CDR3 DNA reads TGTGCCAGCAGCCCGGGGACAGGGGCCCGCGAGACCCAGTACTTC. Encoded protein: CASSPGTGARETQYF.

This clone appeared many times. J is TRBJ1-1 and V is TRBV12-3 or TRBV12-4; no definite D call. V was pared by 1 base and J by 2 bases, with 5 bases between. There are 13 residues in the CDR3. CDR3 nucleotides: TGTGCCAGCAGTTTAGGCGGAAACACTGAAGCTTTCTTT. It translates to CASSLGGNTEAFF.

This clone has a count of ten or more. This chain uses TRBV18 with TRBJ1-1; 9 bases match TRBD1. The CDR3 contains 16 residues. The trim removed 2 bases at V and 4 bases at J, leaving 8 bases unmatched. Germline loops: CDR1 KGHSH, CDR2 LQKENI. The CDR3 loop is CASSPVQGAGGTEAFF. The DNA for the CDR3 is TGTGCCAGCTCACCAGTACAGGGGGCGGGTGGCACTGAAGCTTTCTTT.

A few counts support this clone. V gene TRBV29-1 combines with J gene TRBJ2-3, with 7 bases fitting TRBD1. The CDR3 runs to 12 residues. Germline-derived CDR1 and CDR2 are SQVTM and ANQGSEA. J was trimmed by 6 bases and V by 7 bases; bases with no gene match: 7. CDR3 region: CSGSGGSDTQYF. CDR3 DNA: TGCAGCGGTTCAGGGGGAAGCGATACGCAGTATTTT.

This clone was recorded at least ten times. The gene calls are TRBV25-1 and TRBJ1-3, with TRBD1 identical over 7 bases. Looked up from germline, CDR1 is MGHDK and CDR2 is SYGVNS. The trim removed 3 bases at V and 0 bases at J, leaving 2 bases unmatched. The length of the CDR3 is 15 residues. CDR3 in amino acids: CASSEGQSSGNTIYF. CDR3 bases: TGTGCCAGCAGTGAGGGACAGAGCTCTGGAAACACCATATATTTT.